Sequencing of this T cell receptor (beta chain) was carried out in a study of blood T cell repertoires in COVID-19. Profiling relied on immunoSEQ multiplex PCR, and the TCRdb table lists in-frame clones only, not all of them. The sample lists under 200,000 clones; about four fifths were seen once. CDR3 length equals 16 residues. V shed 0 bases and J 5 bases; nucleotides not matched to a gene: 7. Germline-derived CDR1 and CDR2 are MNHNY and SVGAGI (reference sequence). The sample comprised peripheral blood. The rearrangement uses TRBV6-6 and TRBJ2-3, with 8 bases lining up with TRBD2. This clonotype originated in a man in his 60s with acute or convalescent COVID-19. CDR3 loop: CASSYSRREGRDTQYF. The DNA of the CDR3 is TGTGCCAGCAGTTACTCGAGACGGGAGGGCCGAGATACGCAGTATTTT.